Shown below are 20 T cell receptor beta chains from a single sample sequenced in a study of blood T cell repertoires in COVID-19. Sequencing was performed with immunoSEQ multiplex PCR; in TCRdb, only in-frame clones are kept and a portion is missing. There are about 47,000 clones in the sample; almost 85% occur only once, and 20% to 30% lies in the top ten. The material sequenced was peripheral blood. The receptors here all came from a woman aged 60-70 years with acute or convalescent COVID-19.

The rearrangement uses TRBV6-5 and TRBJ2-7, with D perhaps matching TRBD2 (5 bases). The CDR3 totals 13 residues. Trimming took 0 bases from V and 7 from J, leaving 10 bases between them. CDR1 is MNHEY and CDR2 is SVGAGI in the germline V gene. CDR3 coding DNA: TGTGCCAGCAGTTACTCGAGGGATAAAGAGCAGTACTTC. Its protein product is CASSYSRDKEQYF.

CDR3 loop: CASSYPRGPQHF. The CDR3 DNA reads as TGTGCCAGCAGTTACCCCCGGGGGCCCCAGCATTTT. The V and J genes are TRBV6-5 and TRBJ1-5; D is unclear. Per germline, CDR1 MNHEY and CDR2 SVGAGI. V dropped 2 bases and J dropped 9 bases, with 8 bases sitting between them. This CDR3 has 12 amino acids.

The chain carries TRBV5-1 and TRBJ2-2, with 8 bases identical to TRBD1. The V segment lost 4 bases and the J segment 4 bases; nucleotides outside the gene matches: 6. This CDR3 is built from 15 residues. Germline CDR1 SGHRS, CDR2 YFSETQ. The CDR3 region has the DNA TGCGCCAGCAGCGCCGGGACAGGCGGCACCGGGGAGCTGTTTTTT. It is translated as CASSAGTGGTGELFF. Combining the CDR3 with reference TRBV5-1 and TRBJ2-2 gives the whole variable domain KAGVTQTPRYLIKTRGQQVTLSCSPISGHRSVSWYQQTPGQGLQFLFEYFSETQRNKGNFPGRFSGRQFSNSRSEMNVSTLELGDSALYLCASSAGTGGTGELFFGEGSRLTVL.

This chain connects TRBV19 to TRBJ1-5, with TRBD1 identical over 7 bases. J gave up 2 bases and V 10 bases, and 8 bases lay outside the gene matches. From germline, CDR1 is LNHDA and CDR2 SQIVND (reference sequence). This CDR3 comprises 14 residues. DNA for the CDR3: TGTGCCACCCGTGGACAGGACCGCAATCAGCCCCAGCATTTT. The encoded protein is CATRGQDRNQPQHF.

This chain uses TRBV27 with TRBJ1-1, with TRBD1 matching over 8 bases. The CDR3 length is 13 residues. The germline V gene has CDR1 MNHEY and CDR2 SMNVEV (reference sequence). The ends lost 7 bases at V and 1 base at J; junction bases unmatched: 2. The CDR3, as DNA: TGTGCCAGCAAGGACAGGGCGAACACTGAAGCTTTCTTT. Translated: CASKDRANTEAFF.

This clone was counted between two and nine times. This chain connects TRBV30 to TRBJ1-2; 11 bases agree with TRBD1. Germline V gives CDR1 GTSNPN, CDR2 SVGIG (reference sequence). Trimming removed 2 bases from V and 8 bases from J; junction bases left unmatched: 7. This CDR3 contains 14 residues. The CDR3 DNA sequence: TGTGCCTGGAGTTATAGGACAGGGGGCGAGGGCTACACCTTC. It codes for CAWSYRTGGEGYTF.

The rearrangement joins TRBV3-1 (or the pseudogene TRBV3-2) to TRBJ1-4; weak D call: TRBD1 (6 bases). There are 14 residues in the CDR3. Per germline, CDR1 LGHDT and CDR2 YNNKEL (reference sequence). The ends were cut back, 4 bases at V and 2 bases at J, with 8 bases in the middle. In nucleotides, the CDR3 is TGTGCCAGCAGCCGGACAGTGACTAATGAAAAACTGTTTTTT. Translated, it gives CASSRTVTNEKLFF.

V and J are TRBV7-2 and TRBJ1-2, with TRBD1 as a possible D gene (5 bases). Germline CDR1 SGHTA, CDR2 FQGNSA. This CDR3 spans 15 amino acids. V lost 4 bases and J 2 bases, leaving 14 bases between the germline ends. The chain's CDR3 is CASSYRSGGNYGYTF. In nucleotides, the CDR3 is TGTGCCAGCAGCTACAGGTCGGGTGGGAACTATGGCTACACCTTC.

This chain links TRBV3-1 (or the pseudogene TRBV3-2) with TRBJ2-3, with TRBD1 identical over 9 bases. Trimming cost V 5 bases and J 3 bases; bases outside gene matches: 12. From germline, CDR1 is LGHDT and CDR2 YNNKEL (reference sequence). The CDR3 consists of 17 residues. Written as DNA, the CDR3 is TGTGCCAGCAGCTCCCGAGACAGGGGGTGGGGGACAGATACGCAGTATTTT. It yields the protein CASSSRDRGWGTDTQYF.

The chain links TRBV4-3 to TRBJ2-7; no definite D call. This CDR3 is 14 amino acids long. Trimming cost V 0 bases and J 1 base, with 7 bases left between them. CDR1 and CDR2 (germline): LGHNA, YSLEER. CDR3 amino acids: CASSQEVRSYEQYF. As DNA, the CDR3 is TGCGCCAGCAGCCAAGAAGTCAGGTCCTACGAGCAGTACTTC.

This clone came up once. The chain uses TRBV7-3 and TRBJ2-3; 10 nucleotides agree with TRBD2. The CDR3 is 15 residues long. V gave up 5 bases and J gave up 2 bases; unmatched junction bases: 4. The germline CDR1 and CDR2 sequences are SGHTA and FQGTGA. The CDR3 region is CASSQTSGVTDTQYF. CDR3 in DNA: TGTGCCAGCAGCCAAACTAGCGGGGTCACAGATACGCAGTATTTT.

The chain recombines TRBV4-1 with TRBJ2-7; 7 nucleotides line up with TRBD2. Looked up from germline, CDR1 is MGHRA and CDR2 is YSYEKL. The CDR3 has 14 residues. V lost 5 bases and J lost 5; bases outside the gene matches: 9. The CDR3: CASSTRGDWDEQYF. CDR3 nucleotides: TGCGCCAGCAGCACCCGGGGGGATTGGGACGAGCAGTACTTC.

The chain recombines TRBV7-2 with TRBJ2-3, with D tentatively TRBD2 (6 bases). Trimming left V 6 bases short and J 0 bases short, with 13 bases between. The CDR3 is 15 amino acids. Per germline, CDR1 SGHTA and CDR2 FQGNSA. The CDR3 coding sequence is TGTGCCAGCAGGCCCCGTAGCGGAAGCACAGATACGCAGTATTTT. This sequence encodes CASRPRSGSTDTQYF.

The chain links TRBV9 to TRBJ1-3, with D uncertain. This CDR3 has 15 amino acids. Germline V gene lookup returns CDR1 SGDLS and CDR2 YYNGEE. Trimming left V 0 bases short and J 0 bases short, with 7 bases between. CDR3 residues: CASSVDSFSGNTIYF. The DNA of the CDR3 is TGTGCCAGCAGCGTAGACAGCTTCTCTGGAAACACCATATATTTT.

The rearrangement joins TRBV27 to TRBJ2-3; the D gene is possibly TRBD2 (6 bases). The germline gives CDR1 MNHEY, CDR2 SMNVEV (reference sequence). V lost 5 bases, J lost 6 bases, and 21 bases lay in between. The CDR3 contains 16 residues. CDR3 coding DNA: TGTGCCAGCAGTCCCCGTTGGGGGGTTGGTTCGGATACGCAGTATTTT. Residues: CASSPRWGVGSDTQYF.

Worth noting for this clone: One end of the junction varies from germline; a read error may be responsible. The chain links TRBV5-1 to TRBJ1-4; D call uncertain. The CDR3 length is 13 residues. CDR1 is SGHRS, CDR2 YFSETQ, per germline. DNA for the CDR3: TGCGCCAGCAGTTTGGGATACTTGGAAAAACTGTTTTTT. Translating it yields CASSLGYLEKLFF.

This clone has only a few counts. The chain links TRBV12-5 to TRBJ2-7; 8 bases are a match to TRBD2. V gave up 3 bases and J gave up 2 bases; unmatched junction bases: 6. Germline values: CDR1 LGHNT, CDR2 FRNRAP. The CDR3 runs to 15 residues. The CDR3 protein is CASGLPGLGAYEQYF. CDR3 bases: TGTGCTAGTGGTTTACCGGGACTAGGGGCCTACGAGCAGTACTTC.

The chain uses TRBV4-2 and TRBJ1-1; D is uncertain. V lost 1 base and J lost 1, with 10 bases in between. The CDR3 is 15 amino acids. Per germline, CDR1 LGHNA and CDR2 YNFKEQ. This chain's CDR3 is CASSQAQTPNTEAFF. DNA for the CDR3: TGTGCCAGCAGCCAAGCCCAGACTCCGAACACTGAAGCTTTCTTT.

This chain joins TRBV6-5 and TRBJ1-2; D may be TRBD1 (5 bases). CDR3 size: 13 residues. Germline V lookup: CDR1 MNHEY, CDR2 SVGAGI. Trimming shortened V by 2 bases and J by 11 bases, and 15 bases separated the two germline ends. The CDR3 coding sequence is TGTGCCAGCAGTTACACCCGGGCAGGGAGGTACACCTTC. It is translated as CASSYTRAGRYTF.

The chain couples TRBV15 to TRBJ2-3, with 8 bases fitting TRBD2. V dropped 1 base and J dropped 5; count of bases not matched to a gene: 11. CDR3 length: 17 residues. Germline V lookup: CDR1 LNHNV, CDR2 YYDKDF (reference sequence). The CDR3 here is CATSRGGRGDARDTQYF. The CDR3 DNA sequence: TGTGCCACCAGCAGAGGGGGGCGGGGGGACGCAAGAGATACGCAGTATTTT. Together with reference TRBV15 and TRBJ2-3, the CDR3 gives the full variable domain: DAMVIQNPRYQVTQFGKPVTLSCSQTLNHNVMYWYQQKSSQAPKLLFHYYDKDFNNEADTPDNFQSRRPNTSFCFLDIRSPGLGDTAMYLCATSRGGRGDARDTQYFGPGTRLTVL.